Listed here are 6 T cell receptor beta chains from one sample, sequenced in a study of cytomegalovirus exposure and HLA in healthy donors. PCR involved 60 Vbeta and 13 Jbeta primers. Some clones are missing from TCRdb's copy, which holds only in-frame ones; the method was immunoSEQ multiplex PCR. The table records 150,000 to 250,000 clones, around 83% of them present only once. The sequenced sample consisted of PBMCs. The receptors were sampled from a woman aged 45-65 years in good health and CMV-seropositive.

This rearrangement joins TRBV28 to TRBJ2-7; 7 bases map to TRBD1. The trim removed 10 bases at V and 9 bases at J, leaving 12 bases unmatched. Germline assignment: CDR1 MDHEN and CDR2 SYDVKM. CDR3 length equals 12 residues. Here the CDR3 reads CATTGALRGQYF. As DNA, the CDR3 is TGTGCCACCACAGGGGCATTACGGGGGCAGTACTTC.

The J gene is TRBJ2-5, the V gene TRBV5-6, with unresolved D. The germline gives CDR1 SGHDT, CDR2 YYEEEE. The ends were cut back, 1 base at V and 2 bases at J, with 6 bases in the middle. The CDR3 is 13 amino acids. This chain's CDR3 is CASSLPRQETQYF. As DNA, the CDR3 is TGTGCCAGCAGCTTGCCTAGACAAGAGACCCAGTACTTC.

V is TRBV5-1 and J is TRBJ2-4; D is undetermined. Trimming shortened V by 4 bases and J by 0 bases, and 8 bases separated the two germline ends. Germline V gene lookup returns CDR1 SGHRS and CDR2 YFSETQ. CDR3 size: 14 residues. For the CDR3, the DNA is TGCGCCAGCAGCGGCTCTCTAGCCAAAAACATTCAGTACTTC. Amino acid sequence: CASSGSLAKNIQYF.

The genes are TRBV10-3 and TRBJ2-3; 12 bases align to TRBD1. Germline V gene data show CDR1 as ENHRY and CDR2 as SYGVKD. The ends lost 2 bases at V and 4 bases at J; junction bases unmatched: 4. The CDR3 has 16 residues. Here the CDR3 DNA reads TGTGCCATCAGTGAGCGAGGGACAGGGGGCGCAGATACGCAGTATTTT. Its protein product is CAISERGTGGADTQYF.

This clone was seen only a few times. This chain joins TRBV10-3 and TRBJ1-4; TRBD1 might be the D (5 bases). The germline gives CDR1 ENHRY, CDR2 SYGVKD. Trimming removed 6 bases at V and 2 bases at J, with 10 bases between. CDR3 length: 14 residues. The CDR3 is CAIRATGTNEKLFF. Written as DNA, the CDR3 is TGTGCCATCAGGGCTACAGGTACTAATGAAAAACTGTTTTTT.

The chain links TRBV27 to TRBJ2-1; 7 bases match TRBD2. J was trimmed by 6 bases and V by 5 bases; bases with no gene match: 13. Germline CDR1 reads MNHEY; CDR2 reads SMNVEV (reference sequence). This CDR3 region has 16 residues. The CDR3 DNA reads TGTGCCAGCAGTCGGGGGGATCGGGAGAAAGGCAATGAGCAGTTCTTC. Translating gives CASSRGDREKGNEQFF.